The source of this T cell receptor beta chain is a study of beta chain features in type 1 diabetes. Whole-study context: Healthy donors and patients had similar age, gender and cell yields.

From germline, CDR1 is SEHNR and CDR2 FQNEAQ (reference sequence). The CDR3 is made up of 15 amino acids. Unmatched junction bases numbered 10, after V lost 5 bases and J lost 5 bases. All of the isolated RNA was reverse transcribed, so expressed TCRB transcripts were sequenced. Data came from immunoSEQ multiplex PCR; TCRdb stores just in-frame clones and leaves some out. The data contain some 150,000 clones, 8.5% to 12% of them singletons. Sequencing input: naive CD4+ T cells from blood. This chain uses TRBV7-9 with TRBJ1-1; the match to TRBD1 covers 8 bases. This clonotype originated in a man aged 18 to 35 in good health. The chain's CDR3 is CASSRRGQGYTEAFF. Here the CDR3 DNA reads TGTGCCAGCAGCCGCCGCGGACAGGGTTATACTGAAGCTTTCTTT.